This entry lists 31 T cell receptor beta chains sequenced from one sample in a study of Ad26.COV2.S vaccination and SARS-CoV-2 variants. Repertoires were generated with immunoSEQ multiplex PCR, while TCRdb's copy carries only in-frame clones and drops some. The sample records roughly 350,000 clones, around 88% being singletons. Noted treatment: approximately 18 received Ad26.COV2.S at low or high dose, single or two shots; five or six received placebo; per-sample allocation not given. Samples analyzed were those drawn on day 63 after the first vaccine or placebo injection. The sequencing here drew on peripheral blood, taken in a trial of Ad26.COV2.S vaccine versus placebo. The source of these receptors is a person aged 18-60 years who received the Ad26.COV2.S COVID-19 vaccine or a placebo.

This clone was counted a few times. This sequence joins TRBV5-1 and TRBJ1-2; no clear D. Per germline, CDR1 SGHRS and CDR2 YFSETQ. The germline V and J ends were trimmed by 1 base and 3 bases, with 10 bases remaining between them. CDR3 length: 14 residues. The CDR3 here is CASSLSLGYYGYTF. In DNA, the CDR3 is TGCGCCAGCAGCTTGTCCCTCGGGTACTATGGCTACACCTTC.

With respect to this clone: One end of the junction does not line up with germline, which may come from a read error. This chain uses TRBV7-3 with TRBJ2-7; 9 bases are a match to TRBD1. Germline CDR1 SGHTA, CDR2 FQGTGA. The CDR3 is 13 residues long. The CDR3: CASRSTGTGLLHF. The CDR3 coding sequence is TGTGCCAGCAGGTCCACCGGGACAGGGTTATTGCACTTC.

This clone was observed a handful of times. The chain is built from TRBV13 and TRBJ1-2, with TRBD1 matching 8 bases. This CDR3 is 15 amino acids long. Germline V CDR1 and CDR2: PRHDT, FYEKMQ (reference sequence). Trimming at V came to 2 bases and at J to 3 bases, leaving 5 bases not matched to a gene. The CDR3 region is CASSLPRGQDYGYTF. CDR3 nucleotide sequence: TGTGCCAGCAGCTTACCCAGGGGGCAAGACTATGGCTACACCTTC. The whole variable domain, filled in from reference TRBV13 and TRBJ1-2, reads AAGVIQSPRHLIKEKRETATLKCYPIPRHDTVYWYQQGPGQDPQFLISFYEKMQSDKGSIPDRFSAQQFSDYHSELNMSSLELGDSALYFCASSLPRGQDYGYTFGSGTRLTVV.

The rearrangement links TRBV6-1 to TRBJ2-3, with 7 bases identical to TRBD2. CDR1 and CDR2 from the germline V gene are MNHNS and SASEGT. This CDR3 region has 17 residues. J gave up 2 bases and V 2 bases, and 10 bases lay outside the gene matches. The CDR3 region has the DNA TGTGCCAGCAGTGAAAGCCCCACTAGCGAGTCCACAGATACGCAGTATTTT. Translated, it gives CASSESPTSESTDTQYF.

This clone has a handful of counts. The chain combines TRBV4-3 with TRBJ1-2, with D tentatively TRBD1 (6 bases). This CDR3 is built from 16 residues. Germline V CDR1 and CDR2: LGHNA, YSLEER. Trimming took 0 bases from V and 4 from J, leaving 15 bases between them. CDR3: CASSQEATRGGYGYTF. The CDR3 DNA follows: TGCGCCAGCAGCCAAGAGGCGACCAGGGGAGGCTATGGCTACACCTTC.

The chain links TRBV7-3 to TRBJ2-2, with a tentative D call TRBD2 (6 bases). CDR3 length: 15 residues. V lost 0 bases to trimming and J lost 2 bases, with 7 bases between them. Germline V CDR1 and CDR2: SGHTA, FQGTGA. The DNA of the CDR3 is TGTGCCAGCAGCTTAACGGCGGGAAACACCGGGGAGCTGTTTTTT. Translating it yields CASSLTAGNTGELFF. Combining the CDR3 with reference TRBV7-3 and TRBJ2-2 gives the whole variable domain GAGVSQTPSNKVTEKGKYVELRCDPISGHTALYWYRQSLGQGPEFLIYFQGTGAADDSGLPNDRFFAVRPEGSVSTLKIQRTERGDSAVYLCASSLTAGNTGELFFGEGSRLTVL.

The sample holds many counts of this clone. V and J are TRBV6-4 and TRBJ1-1; D may be TRBD1 (5 bases). V lost 7 bases, J lost 6 bases, and 18 bases lay in between. Germline V CDR1 and CDR2: MRHNA, SNTAGT. The CDR3 has 14 amino acids. Here the CDR3 DNA reads TGTGCCAGCAAAGCAGGGAACACTGAAGCTGAAGCTTTCTTT. Amino acid sequence: CASKAGNTEAEAFF.

This chain uses TRBV7-2 with TRBJ2-1, with 12 bases that match TRBD2. With 7 bases clipped from V and 11 bases from J, the junction kept 12 bases outside the gene matches. The CDR3 has 15 residues. Germline CDR1 reads SGHTA; CDR2 reads FQGNSA. DNA for the CDR3: TGTGCCAGCACCATTGGACTAGCGGGGAGTCCCAAGCAGTTCTTC. Protein: CASTIGLAGSPKQFF.

The V and J genes are TRBV10-2 and TRBJ2-1, with 7 bases identical to TRBD2. Germline values: CDR1 WSHSY, CDR2 SAAADI. This CDR3 contains 15 residues. V lost 9 bases and J lost 0; bases outside the gene matches: 8. CDR3 nucleotide sequence: TGCGCCAGGAAAGAAGCGGGGAGCTCCTACAATGAGCAGTTCTTC. Amino acids: CARKEAGSSYNEQFF.

The V gene is TRBV4-3, the J gene TRBJ1-1; the D is unclear. The V end lost 1 base, the J end lost 4 bases, and 19 bases lay between the germline ends. Looked up from germline, CDR1 is LGHNA and CDR2 is YSLEER. The CDR3 has 17 residues. As DNA, the CDR3 is TGCGCCAGCAGCCAAGGGCCCAAAATGTTTGGGTCCACTGAAGCTTTCTTT. Encoded protein: CASSQGPKMFGSTEAFF.

The CDR3 DNA reads TGTGCCAGCAGTGGGGGGCGGCGCAACTATGGCTACACCTTC. Protein sequence: CASSGGRRNYGYTF. The chain employs TRBV2 and TRBJ1-2, with D possibly matching TRBD1 (6 bases). The CDR3 is 14 amino acids. CDR1 and CDR2 from the germline V gene are SNHLY and FYNNEI. The ends were cut back, 4 bases at V and 2 bases at J, with 11 bases in the middle.

The rearrangement links TRBV6-6 to TRBJ2-1, with TRBD2 matching 13 bases. Germline trimming cut 6 bases from V and 6 bases from J; bases unmatched to any gene: 2. This CDR3 region has 14 residues. The germline V gene encodes CDR1 MNHNY and CDR2 SVGAGI (reference sequence). The chain's CDR3 is CASSGLAGVNEQFF. The DNA of the CDR3 is TGTGCCAGCAGCGGACTAGCGGGAGTCAATGAGCAGTTCTTC.

The chain carries TRBV7-3 and TRBJ2-1, with 10 bases matching TRBD1. Looked up from germline, CDR1 is SGHTA and CDR2 is FQGTGA. This CDR3 comprises 14 residues. With V trimmed by 4 bases and J by 8 bases, 5 bases remained unmatched. CDR3 nucleotide sequence: TGTGCCAGCAGCTCGGGACAGGGGTTGGATGAGCAGTTCTTC. Translating gives CASSSGQGLDEQFF.

The chain recombines TRBV15 with TRBJ1-5, with D unclear. Germline loops: CDR1 LNHNV, CDR2 YYDKDF (reference sequence). CDR3 size: 13 residues. The V end lost 3 bases, the J end lost 4 bases, and 7 bases lay between the germline ends. Here the CDR3 reads CATSSWTNQPQHF. In DNA form, the CDR3 reads TGTGCCACCAGCAGTTGGACGAATCAGCCCCAGCATTTT.

V gene TRBV19 combines with J gene TRBJ1-1; D might be TRBD1 (5 bases). The CDR3 runs to 15 residues. Trimming left V 5 bases short and J 0 bases short, with 13 bases between. Germline lookup yields CDR1 LNHDA and CDR2 SQIVND (reference sequence). DNA of the CDR3: TGTGCCAGTAGTTTAAGGCAGGGAATGAACACTGAAGCTTTCTTT. It is translated as CASSLRQGMNTEAFF.

The chain joins TRBV7-8 to TRBJ2-2; 9 bases are shared with TRBD2. The V and J ends lost 5 bases and 4 bases, in that order; junction bases with no gene match: 8. The CDR3 has 16 residues. Germline-derived CDR1 and CDR2 are SGHVS and FQNEAQ. CDR3 residues: CASSKRRREGTGELFF. The CDR3 coding sequence is TGTGCCAGCAGCAAACGGCGGCGGGAGGGCACCGGGGAGCTGTTTTTT.

The V gene is TRBV18, the J gene TRBJ1-4, with D possibly matching TRBD1 (6 bases). CDR3 length equals 15 residues. Trimming took 6 bases from V and 7 from J, leaving 18 bases between them. Germline CDR1 and CDR2: KGHSH and LQKENI. The CDR3 DNA reads TGTGCCAGCTCCCCTAGCCGGGACATCCCTGAAAAACTGTTTTTT. Translation gives CASSPSRDIPEKLFF.

There are a few counts of this clone. V is TRBV4-3 and J is TRBJ2-7, with D uncertain. This CDR3 comprises 15 residues. Trimming pared 0 bases from V and 2 bases from J, leaving 11 bases between. Germline V gene lookup returns CDR1 LGHNA and CDR2 YSLEER. CDR3 in DNA: TGCGCCAGCAGCCAAGATAAGAATCCACCCTACGAGCAGTACTTC. This encodes CASSQDKNPPYEQYF.

This clone was picked up one time. V and J are TRBV5-1 and TRBJ1-1; 7 nucleotides match TRBD1. Germline trimming cut 4 bases from V and 4 bases from J; bases unmatched to any gene: 10. The CDR3 has 15 residues. CDR1 SGHRS and CDR2 YFSETQ come from the germline V gene. The CDR3 region is CASSAHEGAGTEAFF. The CDR3 nucleotides are TGCGCCAGCAGCGCCCATGAGGGGGCGGGCACTGAAGCTTTCTTT.

This clone appeared a few times. This rearrangement joins TRBV19 to TRBJ1-5; the D gene is possibly TRBD1 (5 bases). The CDR3 totals 13 residues. Germline V gives CDR1 LNHDA, CDR2 SQIVND (reference sequence). V was cut by 5 bases and J by 1 base, with 6 bases left in between. CDR3 nucleotide sequence: TGTGCCAGTAGTTGGGACAGCAATCAGCCCCAGCATTTT. It is translated as CASSWDSNQPQHF.

This chain uses TRBV3-1 (or the pseudogene TRBV3-2) with TRBJ2-7; possible D gene TRBD1, 5 bases. V dropped 4 bases and J dropped 3 bases, with 10 bases sitting between them. CDR3 size: 13 residues. Germline-derived CDR1 and CDR2 are LGHDT and YNNKEL (reference sequence). The CDR3 region has the DNA TGTGCCAGCAGCCTTGGACACCACTACGAGCAGTACTTC. Encoded protein: CASSLGHHYEQYF.

The chain employs TRBV28 and TRBJ1-2, with 7 bases matching TRBD1. The J segment lost 4 bases and the V segment lost 4 bases, leaving 6 bases of the junction unmatched. Per germline, CDR1 MDHEN and CDR2 SYDVKM. The CDR3 length is 14 residues. The CDR3 coding sequence is TGTGCCAGCAGTTCCAGACAGGGAACCTATGGCTACACCTTC. Its protein product is CASSSRQGTYGYTF.

The chain carries TRBV7-6 and TRBJ1-1; D is perhaps TRBD1 (5 bases). Germline CDR1 is SGHVS and CDR2 is FNYEAQ. Trimming pared 5 bases from V and 2 bases from J, leaving 18 bases between. This CDR3 is built from 16 residues. The CDR3: CASSRRKGQGNTEAFF. The CDR3 coding sequence is TGTGCCAGCAGCCGCCGAAAGGGGCAGGGTAACACTGAAGCTTTCTTT.

The chain has TRBV29-1 and TRBJ2-3; 7 bases line up with TRBD2. This CDR3 spans 12 amino acids. Germline V gene sequence: CDR1 SQVTM, CDR2 ANQGSEA. With V trimmed by 7 bases and J by 3 bases, 4 bases remained unmatched. The CDR3 is CSAGGETDTQYF. As DNA, the CDR3 is TGCAGCGCTGGGGGGGAAACAGATACGCAGTATTTT.

This chain joins TRBV27 and TRBJ1-1; 9 nucleotides match TRBD1. This CDR3 is 18 amino acids long. The trim removed 6 bases at V and 0 bases at J, leaving 14 bases unmatched. Germline CDR1 and CDR2: MNHEY and SMNVEV (reference sequence). The CDR3 nucleotides are TGTGCCAGCAGGCTTAAGACAGGGGGAGAACTTATGAACACTGAAGCTTTCTTT. Its translation is CASRLKTGGELMNTEAFF.

The rearrangement uses TRBV7-3 and TRBJ1-2, with D unclear. This CDR3 is built from 13 residues. Germline V gene lookup returns CDR1 SGHTA and CDR2 FQGTGA. Trimming cost V 2 bases and J 4 bases, with 8 bases left between them. The CDR3 DNA reads TGTGCCAGCAGCTTAGGGGAGGGCTATGGCTACACCTTC. Translating gives CASSLGEGYGYTF.

The V call is TRBV6-5, the J call TRBJ2-7, with D maybe TRBD2 (6 bases). Trimming removed 7 bases from V and 3 bases from J, with 13 bases in between. This CDR3 contains 13 residues. Germline V gives CDR1 MNHEY, CDR2 SVGAGI. CDR3 DNA sequence: TGTGCCAGCAAGGCAGGAGGGTACTACGAGCAGTACTTC. Translation: CASKAGGYYEQYF.

The chain joins TRBV7-2 to TRBJ2-1, with TRBD2 identical over 11 bases. The trim removed 1 base at V and 10 bases at J, leaving 6 bases unmatched. CDR1 SGHTA and CDR2 FQGNSA come from the germline V gene. The CDR3 contains 15 residues. The CDR3 nucleotides are TGTGCCAGCAGCTTAGTTACTAGCGGGAGTGGGGAGCAGTTCTTC. This encodes CASSLVTSGSGEQFF.

V usage is TRBV27 and J usage is TRBJ1-5; TRBD1 is a possible D gene (6 bases). The CDR3 runs 16 residues. V gave up 6 bases and J gave up 11 bases, with 26 bases separating them. CDR1 and CDR2 from the germline V gene are MNHEY and SMNVEV (reference sequence). The CDR3 DNA is TGTGCCAGCAGCCAAGGACAGACCGGTGGGGTATGGTCCCAGCATTTT. It translates to CASSQGQTGGVWSQHF.

J is TRBJ1-2 and V is TRBV29-1; 11 bases map to TRBD1. Germline trimming cut 1 base from V and 8 bases from J; bases unmatched to any gene: 6. Per the germline V gene, CDR1 is SQVTM and CDR2 is ANQGSEA. The CDR3 is 14 residues long. The CDR3 region is CSVEGTGGGRGYTF. In DNA form, the CDR3 reads TGCAGCGTTGAAGGGACAGGGGGCGGTCGGGGCTACACCTTC.

The CDR3 DNA sequence: TGTGCCAGCAGCGCTAGGGTTGGGCAGGGGGCGTTCGGCTACACCTTC. Protein: CASSARVGQGAFGYTF. J is TRBJ1-2 and V is TRBV5-6, with 8 bases matching TRBD1. CDR1 and CDR2 from the germline V gene are SGHDT and YYEEEE. The V segment lost 4 bases and the J segment 8 bases; nucleotides outside the gene matches: 16. The CDR3 extends over 16 amino acids.